Sequencing of this T cell receptor (beta chain) was carried out in a study of cytotoxic CD8 clonotypes in ibrutinib-treated CLL (dated by TCRdb to about 2021). At the level of the whole study: The cohort included around 16 treatment-naive and ten to eleven relapsed/refractory patients; some 18 were IGHV unmutated. Partial responses were observed in roughly 24 patients and complete responses in 2; after a median follow-up of 68 months, remission was maintained in roughly 14 patients and progression was observed in about twelve. Response samples were obtained after a median of about 13 months of treatment, with a range of roughly 6 to 40 months. On average, each sample yielded some 250,000 productive templates and around 98,000 productive rearrangements. Longitudinal samples were obtainable from about 30% of the roughly 90 participants in the trial. Cryopreserved peripheral blood mononuclear cells were obtained prior to treatment, at the time of response, and at either disease progression or sustained remission. Every sample from remission and from progressive disease was obtained while the patients were still on ibrutinib.

Regarding this clone: It lacks a known antigen. No base quality information exists; no much larger clone differs at one position.

Each clonotype received, on average, around 9.6x coverage in deep resolution sequencing performed on a MiSeq, where the target depth lay between 1 in 1 million and 1 in 200,000 T cells. The immunoSEQ hsTCRB Kit was used to generate TCR beta libraries. The study's own analysis went as follows. The data were analyzed with ImmunoSEQ Analyzer and ImmunoSEQ Data Assistant, and V, D and J gene assignments followed IMGT definitions. Clonality, with values ranging from 0 to 1, was calculated as one minus the normalized Shannon entropy of productive rearrangement frequencies. Only overrepresented clonotypes making up at least 0.05% of each patient's repertoire were included in the public clonotype analysis. Roughly 13 age-matched healthy donor repertoires from immuneACCESS served as clonality controls. TCRdb limited this immuneACCESS table to in-frame rearrangements with V and J called. A share of clones is missing; checked studies link under half to unresolved V genes, and the rest is unexplained. V, J and clone size derive from that table, while D and trimming were established from the DNA sequence. This sample comprises about 130,000 clones, 79% of them detected only once. In total, the top ten clones hold more than 10% of the sample.

Results the study describes overall, beyond this receptor: At ibrutinib response clonality went up, during sustained remission it held steady, and at progression it dropped back toward baseline. At baseline, clonality was higher than in age-matched healthy donors and showed a strong correlation with circulating CD8+ T-cell counts. Public clonotypes were found to be uncommon and were observed to contract or remain stable during treatment; the increase in clonality was shown to reflect expansion of private clonotypes at ibrutinib response. Sustained-remission and progressing patients did not have matched sampling times, and lymph node repertoires were not examined.

This specimen's time point label, per the study, means: 12 to 13 months on ibrutinib. Around 2 micrograms of genomic DNA were extracted from cryopreserved PBMCs for TCR beta library preparation. Longitudinal blood samples from CLL patients on ibrutinib monotherapy were analyzed using high-throughput TCR beta sequencing. The patients took part in an open-label, single-center phase 2 trial of ibrutinib monotherapy. Including cysteine and phenylalanine, the CDR3 has 14 amino acids. Kept here is only the CDR3 DNA, which spans 42 bases and is read in frame from base 1. Trimming removed 3 bases from V and 3 bases from J; the gene matches leave 5 bases unexplained. CDR1 and CDR2, per the germline V gene, are SGHRS and YFSETQ.

This TCR was recovered from a human donor with chronic lymphocytic leukemia. The sequenced sample was PBMCs, obtained after 12 months of ibrutinib treatment. The rearrangement combines TRBV5-1 with TRBJ2-5, and 7 bases in between align with TRBD1. The DNA sequence is given as TGCGCCAGCAGCTCCAGGACAGGAGAAGAGACCCAGTACTTC. Its product reads: CASSSRTGEETQYF.